The subject of this entry is one TCR beta chain. The sample is drawn from a study of blood T cell repertoires in COVID-19. With 4 bases clipped from V and 2 bases from J, the junction kept 7 bases outside the gene matches. The CDR3 runs 16 residues. Looked up from germline, CDR1 is MNHEY and CDR2 is SMNVEV (reference sequence). Data came from immunoSEQ multiplex PCR; TCRdb stores just in-frame clones and leaves some out. The sample has 59,000 or so clones, around 86% seen once. This TCR derives from a human donor in a cohort sampled during active COVID-19. This rearrangement joins TRBV27 to TRBJ1-3; 8 bases are a match to TRBD1. The source material was peripheral blood. The CDR3 DNA is TGTGCCAGCAGTTCTGCAGGGGGCAAAACTGGAAACACCATATATTTT. It codes for CASSSAGGKTGNTIYF.